This T cell receptor beta chain originates from a study of glioma-infiltrating T cells after dendritic cell vaccination. The PCR used 60 V beta and 13 J beta primers. Some clones are missing from TCRdb's copy, which holds only in-frame ones; the method was immunoSEQ multiplex PCR. The sample includes around 92,000 clones, more than 70% seen only once; the top ten take roughly 5.3%. This clone is a singleton in its sample. Germline V gives CDR1 SEHNR, CDR2 FQNEAQ (reference sequence). J was trimmed by 6 bases and V by 5 bases; bases with no gene match: 7. This CDR3 is 15 amino acids long. Described time point: after dendritic cell vaccination, including at tumor progression/relapse.

Sequenced material: blood, taken after dendritic cell vaccination. J is TRBJ1-5 and V is TRBV7-9; the match to TRBD1 covers 10 bases. The origin of this receptor is a human donor with glioblastoma. Here the CDR3 reads CASSTGTGATQPQHF. CDR3 DNA: TGTGCCAGCAGCACGGGGACAGGGGCCACTCAGCCCCAGCATTTT. Filled out from reference TRBV7-9 and TRBJ1-5, the complete variable domain reads DTGVSQNPRHKITKRGQNVTFRCDPISEHNRLYWYRQTLGQGPEFLTYFQNEAQLEKSRLLSDRFSAERPKGSFSTLEIQRTEQGDSAMYLCASSTGTGATQPQHFGDGTRLSIL.